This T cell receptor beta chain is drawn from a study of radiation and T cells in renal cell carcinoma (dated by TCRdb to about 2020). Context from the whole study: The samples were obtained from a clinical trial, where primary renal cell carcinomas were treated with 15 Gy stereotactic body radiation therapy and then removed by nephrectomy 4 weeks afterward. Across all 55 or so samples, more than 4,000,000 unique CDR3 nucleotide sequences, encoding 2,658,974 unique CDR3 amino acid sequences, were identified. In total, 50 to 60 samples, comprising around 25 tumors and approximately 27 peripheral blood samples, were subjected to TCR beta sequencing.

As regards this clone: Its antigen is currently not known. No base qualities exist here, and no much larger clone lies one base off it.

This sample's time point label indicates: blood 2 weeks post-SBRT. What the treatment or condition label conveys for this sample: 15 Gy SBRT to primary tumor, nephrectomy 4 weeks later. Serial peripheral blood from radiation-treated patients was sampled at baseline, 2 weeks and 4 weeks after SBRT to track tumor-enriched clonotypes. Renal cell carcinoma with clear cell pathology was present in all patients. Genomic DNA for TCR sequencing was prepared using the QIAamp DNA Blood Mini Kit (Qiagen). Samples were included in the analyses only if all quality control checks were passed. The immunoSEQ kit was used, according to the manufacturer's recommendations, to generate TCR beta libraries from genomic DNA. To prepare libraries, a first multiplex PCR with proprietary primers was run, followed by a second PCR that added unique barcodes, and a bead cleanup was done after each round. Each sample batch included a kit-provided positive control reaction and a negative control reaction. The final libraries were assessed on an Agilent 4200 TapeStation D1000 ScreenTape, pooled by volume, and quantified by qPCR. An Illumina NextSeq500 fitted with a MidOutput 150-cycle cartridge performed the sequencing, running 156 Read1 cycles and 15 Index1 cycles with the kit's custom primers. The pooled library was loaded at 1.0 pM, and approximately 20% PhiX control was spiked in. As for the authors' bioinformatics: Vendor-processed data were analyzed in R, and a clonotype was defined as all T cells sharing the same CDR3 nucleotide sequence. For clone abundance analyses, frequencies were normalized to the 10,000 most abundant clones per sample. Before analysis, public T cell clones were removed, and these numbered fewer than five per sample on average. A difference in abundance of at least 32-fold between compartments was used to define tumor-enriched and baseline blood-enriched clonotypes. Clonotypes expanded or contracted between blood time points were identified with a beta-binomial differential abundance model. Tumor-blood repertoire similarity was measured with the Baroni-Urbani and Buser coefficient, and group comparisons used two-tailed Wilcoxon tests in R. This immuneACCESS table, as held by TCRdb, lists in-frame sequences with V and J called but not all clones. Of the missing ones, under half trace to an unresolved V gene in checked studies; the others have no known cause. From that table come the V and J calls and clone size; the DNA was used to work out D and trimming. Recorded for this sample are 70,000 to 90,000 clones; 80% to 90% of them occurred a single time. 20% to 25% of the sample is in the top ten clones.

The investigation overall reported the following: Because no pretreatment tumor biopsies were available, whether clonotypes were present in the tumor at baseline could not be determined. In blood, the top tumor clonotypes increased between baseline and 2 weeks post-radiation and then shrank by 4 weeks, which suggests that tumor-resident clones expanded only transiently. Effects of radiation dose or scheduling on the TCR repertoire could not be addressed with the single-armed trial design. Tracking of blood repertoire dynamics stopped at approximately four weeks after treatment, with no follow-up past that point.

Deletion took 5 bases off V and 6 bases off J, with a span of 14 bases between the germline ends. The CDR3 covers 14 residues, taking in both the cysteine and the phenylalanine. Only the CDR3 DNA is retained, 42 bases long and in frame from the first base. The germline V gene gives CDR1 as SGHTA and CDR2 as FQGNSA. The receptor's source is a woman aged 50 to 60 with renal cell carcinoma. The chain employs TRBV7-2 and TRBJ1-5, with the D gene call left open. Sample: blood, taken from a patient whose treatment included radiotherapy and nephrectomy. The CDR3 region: CASSPSSGSQPQHF. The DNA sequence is TGTGCCAGCAGCCCTTCATCGGGAAGTCAGCCCCAGCATTTT.